This T cell receptor beta chain comes out of a study of beta chain features in type 1 diabetes. Study results and caveats: Patients with Type 1 diabetes showed moderately but significantly shorter TCRB CDR3s in all four CD4+ subsets. The question of HLA type influencing TCRB rearrangement was one that remained unresolved here.

Markers CD45RO/CCR7/CD25/CD127/CD95/CD27 served to sort CD4+ naive, central memory, regulatory and stem cell-like memory cells. Notes on this clone: The antigen is unknown.

Per germline, CDR1 SNHLY and CDR2 FYNNEI. The CDR3 length is 14 residues. V shed 8 bases, J shed 0 bases, and the junction held 7 bases outside the gene matches. The study reverse transcribed the entire isolated RNA, so it sequenced expressed TCRB transcripts. TCRdb's table, derived via immunoSEQ multiplex PCR, lists solely in-frame clones and lacks some. The sample comprises about 150,000 clones, 7.5% to 10% of which are singletons, and over 2% rests with the top ten. The rearrangement uses TRBV2 and TRBJ2-7; 7 nucleotides line up with TRBD1. This TCR was sampled from a woman younger than 30 in good health. Input material: central memory CD4+ T cells from blood. CDR3 loop: CASQGDRNSYEQYF. As DNA, the CDR3 is TGTGCCAGCCAGGGGGACAGAAACTCCTACGAGCAGTACTTC.